The rows below give T cell receptor beta chains drawn from one sample of a study of Graves' ophthalmopathy and Graves' hyperthyroidism. TCRdb reprocessed the multiplex PCR reads with MiXCR, giving one entry per CDR3 protein. The top ten hold roughly an eighth of the sample, which has around 340,000 distinct CDR3 sequences, roughly 16% seen once. Sequencing used peripheral blood. The receptors originated from an adult man with Graves' ophthalmopathy. The CDR3 runs from the conserved cysteine through the conserved F or W. The order of the fields is V gene, J gene, clone size, D gene, CDR3 DNA, CDR3 protein. The D gene is left open where the match is weak. Not every row has a clone size; where given, it reads once, few, many or a size class.

v_call: TRBV2
j_call: TRBJ2-7
clone_size: -
d_call: TRBD2
cdr3_nt: TGTGCCAGCAGTGAGACTAGCGGGGGGCCGACCTACGAGCAGTACTTC
cdr3_aa: CASSETSGGPTYEQYF

v_call: TRBV9
j_call: TRBJ1-2
clone_size: many
d_call: -
cdr3_nt: TGTGCCAGCAGCGTAGATGGGGCTTACTATGGCTACACCTTC
cdr3_aa: CASSVDGAYYGYTF

v_call: TRBV20-1
j_call: TRBJ1-2
clone_size: many
d_call: TRBD1
cdr3_nt: TGCAGTGCTCCCGGACAGGAACGACTCCACTATGGCTACACCTTC
cdr3_aa: CSAPGQERLHYGYTF

v_call: TRBV24-1
j_call: TRBJ2-2
clone_size: many
d_call: TRBD1
cdr3_nt: TGTGCCACGGGGACAGGGTACACCGGGGAGCTGTTTTTT
cdr3_aa: CATGTGYTGELFF

v_call: TRBV4-1
j_call: TRBJ1-1
clone_size: many
d_call: -
cdr3_nt: TGCGCCAGCAGCCAGCGACAGTGGTTGGTAGCTTTCTTT
cdr3_aa: CASSQRQWLVAFF

v_call: TRBV29-1
j_call: TRBJ2-5
clone_size: many
d_call: -
cdr3_nt: TGCAGCGTCCAACCGGACAGAGAGACCCAGTACTTC
cdr3_aa: CSVQPDRETQYF

v_call: TRBV5-1
j_call: TRBJ2-7
clone_size: many
d_call: -
cdr3_nt: TGCGCCAGCAGCCAGGGTTTTGGCTACGAGCAGTACTTC
cdr3_aa: CASSQGFGYEQYF

v_call: TRBV20-1
j_call: TRBJ2-7
clone_size: many
d_call: -
cdr3_nt: TGCAGTGCACGGACTTACAGCTCCTACGAGCAGTACTTC
cdr3_aa: CSARTYSSYEQYF

v_call: TRBV4-1
j_call: TRBJ2-6
clone_size: many
d_call: -
cdr3_nt: TGCGCCAGCAGCCAATATAAGGTGGGCGGGGCCAACGTCCTGACTTTC
cdr3_aa: CASSQYKVGGANVLTF

v_call: TRBV30
j_call: TRBJ2-7
clone_size: many
d_call: TRBD2
cdr3_nt: TGTGCCTGGAGTGTACGGGTGACTAGCGGGAGGGCCCACGAGCAGTACTTC
cdr3_aa: CAWSVRVTSGRAHEQYF

v_call: TRBV12-3/TRBV12-4
j_call: TRBJ1-1
clone_size: many
d_call: TRBD1
cdr3_nt: TGTGCCAGCAGTGCGAGGACAGGGAAGATCGCTGAAGCTTTCTTT
cdr3_aa: CASSARTGKIAEAFF

v_call: TRBV10-3
j_call: TRBJ2-4
clone_size: many
d_call: TRBD2
cdr3_nt: TGTGCCATCAGTGAGCCTTTGGCGGGGGGCCGAAGCCGGAACATTCAGTACTTC
cdr3_aa: CAISEPLAGGRSRNIQYF

v_call: TRBV14
j_call: TRBJ2-5
clone_size: many
d_call: -
cdr3_nt: TGTGCCAGCAGCCCGCAACCAGGACTGAGCGAAGAGACCCAGTACTTC
cdr3_aa: CASSPQPGLSEETQYF

v_call: TRBV27
j_call: TRBJ1-2
clone_size: -
d_call: -
cdr3_nt: TGTGCCAGCAGATCATCGTTAAACTCCGGAGGCTATGGCTACACCTTC
cdr3_aa: CASRSSLNSGGYGYTF

v_call: TRBV5-1
j_call: TRBJ1-6
clone_size: few
d_call: -
cdr3_nt: TGCGCCAGCAGCTTGACAGGGCAAGGTGTTTCACCCCTCCACTTT
cdr3_aa: CASSLTGQGVSPLHF

v_call: TRBV12-3/TRBV12-4
j_call: TRBJ2-2
clone_size: many
d_call: TRBD2
cdr3_nt: TGTGCCAGCAGCACTAGCGGGACCACAGGGAACACCGGGGAGCTGTTTTTT
cdr3_aa: CASSTSGTTGNTGELFF

v_call: TRBV7-9
j_call: TRBJ2-5
clone_size: -
d_call: -
cdr3_nt: TGTGCCAGCAGCATGGCAGCCTTAGAAGAGACCCAGTACTTC
cdr3_aa: CASSMAALEETQYF

v_call: TRBV18
j_call: TRBJ2-2
clone_size: few
d_call: TRBD1
cdr3_nt: TGTGCCAGCTCACCGACAGGGCGTCCCGGGGAGCTGTTTTTT
cdr3_aa: CASSPTGRPGELFF

v_call: TRBV20-1
j_call: TRBJ2-7
clone_size: many
d_call: TRBD2
cdr3_nt: TGCAGTGCCGAAGGACTAGCGGCCTACGAGCAGTACTTC
cdr3_aa: CSAEGLAAYEQYF

v_call: TRBV20-1
j_call: TRBJ1-5
clone_size: many
d_call: -
cdr3_nt: TGCAGTGCTAGTGGCAGCAATCAGCCCCAGCATTTT
cdr3_aa: CSASGSNQPQHF

v_call: TRBV6-1
j_call: TRBJ2-5
clone_size: -
d_call: TRBD2
cdr3_nt: TGTGCCAGAAGAGCCGGGACTAGCGACGGAGAGACCCAGTACTTC
cdr3_aa: CARRAGTSDGETQYF

v_call: TRBV20-1
j_call: TRBJ2-7
clone_size: many
d_call: TRBD2
cdr3_nt: TGCAGTGCTACGCCACCCACTAGCGGGGTATACGAGCAGTACTTC
cdr3_aa: CSATPPTSGVYEQYF

v_call: TRBV3-1
j_call: TRBJ2-2
clone_size: many
d_call: -
cdr3_nt: TGTGCCAGCAGCCAAGACGCGACGAACACCGGGGAGCTGTTTTTT
cdr3_aa: CASSQDATNTGELFF

v_call: TRBV20-1
j_call: TRBJ2-7
clone_size: many
d_call: TRBD2
cdr3_nt: TGCAGTGCCTCACTAGCGGGAGACTACGAGCAGTACTTC
cdr3_aa: CSASLAGDYEQYF

v_call: TRBV15
j_call: TRBJ2-4
clone_size: many
d_call: -
cdr3_nt: TGTGCCACCAGCTCTAGGACAGCTTTAGCCCAGGACATTCAGTACTTC
cdr3_aa: CATSSRTALAQDIQYF

v_call: TRBV7-8
j_call: TRBJ2-2
clone_size: many
d_call: -
cdr3_nt: TGTGCCAGCAGCTTCCCCCCTCGGCAATACGGGGAGCTGTTTTTT
cdr3_aa: CASSFPPRQYGELFF

v_call: TRBV6-5
j_call: TRBJ2-2
clone_size: once
d_call: TRBD2
cdr3_nt: TGTGCCAGCCGAGTTAGCGGGAGTGGAACCGGGGAGCTGTTTTTT
cdr3_aa: CASRVSGSGTGELFF

v_call: TRBV6-1
j_call: TRBJ2-6
clone_size: -
d_call: -
cdr3_nt: TGTGCCAGCAGGAGGAACTCTGGGGCCAACGTCCTGACTTTC
cdr3_aa: CASRRNSGANVLTF

v_call: TRBV2
j_call: TRBJ1-3
clone_size: many
d_call: -
cdr3_nt: TGTGCCAGCAAGGCAGGGGATGGAAACACCATATATTTT
cdr3_aa: CASKAGDGNTIYF

v_call: TRBV6-2/TRBV6-3
j_call: TRBJ2-2
clone_size: many
d_call: -
cdr3_nt: TGTGCCAGCGGAGGCGGGGAGCTGTTTTTT
cdr3_aa: CASGGGELFF

v_call: TRBV12-3/TRBV12-4
j_call: TRBJ2-5
clone_size: -
d_call: -
cdr3_nt: TGTGCCAGCAGTTTGGAGGGGGCGGAAGAGACCCAGTACTTC
cdr3_aa: CASSLEGAEETQYF

v_call: TRBV20-1
j_call: TRBJ1-5
clone_size: many
d_call: -
cdr3_nt: TGCAGTGCTAGAGATAACTACCAGGCTGCCGGTGCTTACAATCAGCCCCAGCATTTT
cdr3_aa: CSARDNYQAAGAYNQPQHF

v_call: TRBV27
j_call: TRBJ1-1
clone_size: many
d_call: TRBD1
cdr3_nt: TGTGCCAGCACCTTGACAGGGAAGGGCACTGAAGCTTTCTTT
cdr3_aa: CASTLTGKGTEAFF

v_call: TRBV6-2/TRBV6-3
j_call: TRBJ1-5
clone_size: -
d_call: TRBD1
cdr3_nt: TGTGCCAGCAGCCGGACAGGGGCCCTTAGCAATCAGCCCCAGCATTTT
cdr3_aa: CASSRTGALSNQPQHF

v_call: TRBV6-5
j_call: TRBJ2-2
clone_size: many
d_call: TRBD1
cdr3_nt: TGTGCCAGCAGTACCCGGGACAGGGACTTAGGGGAGCTGTTTTTT
cdr3_aa: CASSTRDRDLGELFF

v_call: TRBV6-5
j_call: TRBJ2-7
clone_size: many
d_call: -
cdr3_nt: TGTGCCAGCTGCCTCGTACAGGTGGGGAACGAGCAGTACTTC
cdr3_aa: CASCLVQVGNEQYF

v_call: TRBV2
j_call: TRBJ2-6
clone_size: many
d_call: -
cdr3_nt: TGTGCCAGCAGGGAAGTAGGCTCTGGGGCCAACGTCCTGACTTTC
cdr3_aa: CASREVGSGANVLTF

v_call: TRBV12-3/TRBV12-4
j_call: TRBJ2-5
clone_size: -
d_call: -
cdr3_nt: TGTGCCAGCAGTCCGGAAGGGTGGCAGGAGACCCAGTACTTC
cdr3_aa: CASSPEGWQETQYF

v_call: TRBV6-1
j_call: TRBJ1-2
clone_size: few
d_call: -
cdr3_nt: TGTGCCAGCAGCGAAGTTCTATCAAATCCATGGTACGGCTACACCTTC
cdr3_aa: CASSEVLSNPWYGYTF

v_call: TRBV28
j_call: TRBJ2-7
clone_size: many
d_call: TRBD1
cdr3_nt: TGTGCCAGCAGTTTAAAAGCCTGGACAGGACACGACGCGTTAGGCGAGCAGTACTTC
cdr3_aa: CASSLKAWTGHDALGEQYF

v_call: TRBV12-3/TRBV12-4
j_call: TRBJ1-5
clone_size: many
d_call: -
cdr3_nt: TGTGCCAGCAGCCCTCAGCCCCGGGGCAATCAGCCCCAGCATTTT
cdr3_aa: CASSPQPRGNQPQHF

v_call: TRBV4-1
j_call: TRBJ2-4
clone_size: many
d_call: TRBD2
cdr3_nt: TGCGCCAGCAGCCAAGATAGCAGCGGGAGACTCAACATTCAGTACTTC
cdr3_aa: CASSQDSSGRLNIQYF

v_call: TRBV12-3/TRBV12-4
j_call: TRBJ1-1
clone_size: many
d_call: -
cdr3_nt: TGTGCCAGCAGTTTAGAGGGTCGTGGCACTGAAGCTTTCTTT
cdr3_aa: CASSLEGRGTEAFF

v_call: TRBV6-5
j_call: TRBJ2-7
clone_size: many
d_call: -
cdr3_nt: TGTGCCAGCAGTTACGGGGGCACAGGTTCCTACGAGCAGTACTTC
cdr3_aa: CASSYGGTGSYEQYF

v_call: TRBV10-2
j_call: TRBJ2-5
clone_size: many
d_call: -
cdr3_nt: TGCGCCAGCAGTGAGCTGACACCTCAAGAGACCCAGTACTTC
cdr3_aa: CASSELTPQETQYF

v_call: TRBV6-5
j_call: TRBJ2-5
clone_size: many
d_call: TRBD2
cdr3_nt: TGTGCCAGCAGGCTAAGCGGGGGGGCACAAGAGACCCAGTACTTC
cdr3_aa: CASRLSGGAQETQYF

v_call: TRBV7-2
j_call: TRBJ2-5
clone_size: many
d_call: -
cdr3_nt: TGTGCCAGCAGCTTTGGTCCGGAAGAGACCCAGTACTTC
cdr3_aa: CASSFGPEETQYF

v_call: TRBV24-1
j_call: TRBJ1-1
clone_size: -
d_call: TRBD1
cdr3_nt: TGTGCCACCAGTGATCCAAAGACAGGGCGCACTGAAGCTTTCTTT
cdr3_aa: CATSDPKTGRTEAFF

v_call: TRBV7-2
j_call: TRBJ1-5
clone_size: many
d_call: -
cdr3_nt: TGTGCCAGCAGCTTAAGAGGGGGCAATCAGCCCCAGCATTTT
cdr3_aa: CASSLRGGNQPQHF

v_call: TRBV5-4
j_call: TRBJ1-1
clone_size: many
d_call: TRBD1
cdr3_nt: TGTGCCAGCAGCTTTCCGCGCGGACAGGGGGCTGACACTGAAGCTTTCTTT
cdr3_aa: CASSFPRGQGADTEAFF

v_call: TRBV2
j_call: TRBJ2-5
clone_size: many
d_call: -
cdr3_nt: TGTGCCAGCGGGGCGAGCAATCGCGCGGAGACCCAGTACTTC
cdr3_aa: CASGASNRAETQYF

v_call: TRBV20-1
j_call: TRBJ2-5
clone_size: -
d_call: -
cdr3_nt: TGCAGTGCTCCTCCAAGAGCGGCAGAGACCCAGTACTTC
cdr3_aa: CSAPPRAAETQYF

v_call: TRBV14
j_call: TRBJ1-2
clone_size: many
d_call: -
cdr3_nt: TGTGCCAGCAGCCCATGGGGGAGACCTAACTATGGCTACACCTTC
cdr3_aa: CASSPWGRPNYGYTF

v_call: TRBV7-9
j_call: TRBJ2-2
clone_size: many
d_call: TRBD1
cdr3_nt: TGTGCCAGCAGCTTACAGACAGGGCCCGGGGAGCTGTTTTTT
cdr3_aa: CASSLQTGPGELFF

v_call: TRBV9
j_call: TRBJ1-6
clone_size: -
d_call: TRBD1
cdr3_nt: TGTGCCAGCAGCGTAGGAACCGGGACAGGGGGCTCACCCCTCCACTTT
cdr3_aa: CASSVGTGTGGSPLHF

v_call: TRBV27
j_call: TRBJ2-7
clone_size: -
d_call: -
cdr3_nt: TGTGCCAGCAGTCCGCAGGACAGTGAGACCTACGAGCAGTACTTC
cdr3_aa: CASSPQDSETYEQYF

v_call: TRBV30
j_call: TRBJ1-5
clone_size: many
d_call: -
cdr3_nt: TGTGCCTGGACGGACAGCTACAATCAGCCCCAGCATTTT
cdr3_aa: CAWTDSYNQPQHF